What follows is one TCR beta chain and its context. When the RNA was reverse transcribed, random hexamers were used with an input of about 0.5 to 1 ug. Across 54 Vbeta and 13 Jbeta, TCR beta CDR3 was amplified with immunoSEQ multiplex PCR. Each CDR3 protein is one row after TCRdb ran MiXCR on the immunoSEQ multiplex PCR reads. Of about 140,000 distinct CDR3 sequences listed, 95% are singletons. TEMRA cells were enriched by FACS, while CD8+ and CD4+ T cells were obtained through a negative isolation that was performed magnetically. The sample originates from a study of CD8 T cells in Susac syndrome. Study context: At the time of blood draw, patients with Susac syndrome were therapy-naive, receiving corticosteroids, or receiving intravenous immunoglobulin alone.

This CDR3 is 14 amino acids long. From germline, CDR1 is SQVTM and CDR2 ANQGSEA. V lost 5 bases and J 2 bases, leaving 15 bases between the germline ends. The sequenced material came from CD4+ T cells from PBMCs. The sequence was collected from a human donor with Susac syndrome. This chain connects TRBV29-1 to TRBJ1-1, with a tentative D call TRBD1 (6 bases). This CDR3 reads CSVQLGAVNTEAFF. The CDR3 region has the DNA TGCAGCGTTCAATTGGGGGCGGTAAACACTGAAGCTTTCTTT.